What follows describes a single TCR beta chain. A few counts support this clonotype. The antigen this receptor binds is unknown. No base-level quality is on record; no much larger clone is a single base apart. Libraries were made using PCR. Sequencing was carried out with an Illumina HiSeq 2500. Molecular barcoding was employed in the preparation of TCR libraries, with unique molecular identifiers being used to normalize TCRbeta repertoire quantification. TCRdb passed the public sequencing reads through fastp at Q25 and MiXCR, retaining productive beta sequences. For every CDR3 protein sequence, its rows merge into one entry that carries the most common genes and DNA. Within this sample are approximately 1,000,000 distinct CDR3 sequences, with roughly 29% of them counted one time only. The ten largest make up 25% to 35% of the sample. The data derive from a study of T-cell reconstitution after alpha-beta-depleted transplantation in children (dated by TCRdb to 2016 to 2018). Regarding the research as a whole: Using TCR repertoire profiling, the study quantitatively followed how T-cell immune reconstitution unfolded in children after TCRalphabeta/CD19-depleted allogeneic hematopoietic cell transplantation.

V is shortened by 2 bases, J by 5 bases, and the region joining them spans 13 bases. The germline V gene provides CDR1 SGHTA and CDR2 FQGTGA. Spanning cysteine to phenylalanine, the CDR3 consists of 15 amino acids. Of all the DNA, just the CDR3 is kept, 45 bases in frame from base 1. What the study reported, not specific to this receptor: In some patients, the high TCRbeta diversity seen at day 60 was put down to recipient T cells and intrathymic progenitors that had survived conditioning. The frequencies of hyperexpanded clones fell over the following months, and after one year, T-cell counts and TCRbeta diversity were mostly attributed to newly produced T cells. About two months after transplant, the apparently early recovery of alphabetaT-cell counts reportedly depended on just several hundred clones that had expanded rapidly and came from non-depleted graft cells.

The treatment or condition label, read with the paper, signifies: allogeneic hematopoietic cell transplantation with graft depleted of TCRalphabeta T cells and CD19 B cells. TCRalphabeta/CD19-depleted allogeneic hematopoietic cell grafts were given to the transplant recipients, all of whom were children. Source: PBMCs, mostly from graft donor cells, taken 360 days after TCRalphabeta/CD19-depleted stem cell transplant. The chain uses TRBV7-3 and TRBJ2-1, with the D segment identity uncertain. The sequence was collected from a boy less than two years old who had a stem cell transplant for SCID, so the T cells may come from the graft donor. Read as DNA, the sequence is TGTGCCAGCAGCTTAGGCGGACCGCCTAACAATGAGCAGTTCTTC. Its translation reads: CASSLGGPPNNEQFF.